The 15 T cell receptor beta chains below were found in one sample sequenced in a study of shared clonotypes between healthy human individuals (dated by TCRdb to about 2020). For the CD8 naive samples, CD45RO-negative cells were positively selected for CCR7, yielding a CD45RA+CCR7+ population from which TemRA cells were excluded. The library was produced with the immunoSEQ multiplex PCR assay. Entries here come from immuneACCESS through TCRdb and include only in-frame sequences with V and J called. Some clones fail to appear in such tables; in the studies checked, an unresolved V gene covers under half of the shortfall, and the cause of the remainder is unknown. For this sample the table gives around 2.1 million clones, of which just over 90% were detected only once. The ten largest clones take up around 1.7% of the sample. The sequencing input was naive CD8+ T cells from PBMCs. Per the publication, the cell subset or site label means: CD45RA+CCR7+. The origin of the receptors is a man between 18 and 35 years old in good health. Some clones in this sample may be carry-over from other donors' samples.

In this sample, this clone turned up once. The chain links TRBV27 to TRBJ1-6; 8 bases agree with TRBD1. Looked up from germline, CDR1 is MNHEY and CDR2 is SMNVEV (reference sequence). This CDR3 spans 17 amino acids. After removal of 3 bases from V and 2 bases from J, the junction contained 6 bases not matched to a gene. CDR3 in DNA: TGTGCCAGCAGTTTCTGGGCAGGGGGCACCTATAATTCACCCCTCCACTTT. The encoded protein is CASSFWAGGTYNSPLHF.

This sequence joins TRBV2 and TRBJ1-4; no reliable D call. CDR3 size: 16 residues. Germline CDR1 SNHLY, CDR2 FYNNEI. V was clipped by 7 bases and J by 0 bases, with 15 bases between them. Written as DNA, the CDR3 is TGTGCCAGCATACCCTGGGAGAACCCAACTAATGAAAAACTGTTTTTT. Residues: CASIPWENPTNEKLFF.

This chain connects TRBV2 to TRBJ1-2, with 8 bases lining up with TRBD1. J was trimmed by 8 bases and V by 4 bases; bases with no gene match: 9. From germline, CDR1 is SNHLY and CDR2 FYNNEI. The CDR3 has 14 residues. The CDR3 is CASSGRTGLPGYTF. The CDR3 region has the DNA TGTGCCAGCAGTGGCCGGACAGGGTTACCGGGCTACACCTTC.

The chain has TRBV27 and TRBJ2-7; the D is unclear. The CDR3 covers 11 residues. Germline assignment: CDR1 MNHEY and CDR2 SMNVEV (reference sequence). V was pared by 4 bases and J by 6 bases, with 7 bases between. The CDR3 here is CASSSPAEQYF. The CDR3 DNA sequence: TGTGCCAGCAGTTCGCCGGCCGAGCAGTACTTC.

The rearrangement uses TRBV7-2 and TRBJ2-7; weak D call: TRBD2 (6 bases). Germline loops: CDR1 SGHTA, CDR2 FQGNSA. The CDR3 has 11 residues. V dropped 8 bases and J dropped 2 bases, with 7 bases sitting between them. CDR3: CASGGTYEQYF. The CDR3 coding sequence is TGTGCCAGCGGCGGGACCTACGAGCAGTACTTC.

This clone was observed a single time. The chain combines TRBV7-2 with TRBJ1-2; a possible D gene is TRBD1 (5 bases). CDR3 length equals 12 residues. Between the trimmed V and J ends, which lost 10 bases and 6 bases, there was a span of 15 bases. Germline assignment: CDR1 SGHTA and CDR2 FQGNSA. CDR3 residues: CAKTGGEDGYTF. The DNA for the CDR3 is TGTGCCAAAACGGGGGGAGAGGATGGCTACACCTTC.

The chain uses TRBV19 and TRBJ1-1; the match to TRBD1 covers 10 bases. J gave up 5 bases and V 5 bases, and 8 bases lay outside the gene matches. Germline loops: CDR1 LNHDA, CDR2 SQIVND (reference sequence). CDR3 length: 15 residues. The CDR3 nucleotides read TGTGCCAGTAGTCTCGACAGACAGGGGGCAACTGAAGCTTTCTTT. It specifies CASSLDRQGATEAFF.

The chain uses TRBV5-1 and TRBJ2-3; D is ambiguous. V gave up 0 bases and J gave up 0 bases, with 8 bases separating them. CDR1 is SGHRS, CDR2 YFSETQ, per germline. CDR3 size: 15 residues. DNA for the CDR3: TGCGCCAGCAGCTTGGAAGGGTCTAGCACAGATACGCAGTATTTT. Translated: CASSLEGSSTDTQYF.

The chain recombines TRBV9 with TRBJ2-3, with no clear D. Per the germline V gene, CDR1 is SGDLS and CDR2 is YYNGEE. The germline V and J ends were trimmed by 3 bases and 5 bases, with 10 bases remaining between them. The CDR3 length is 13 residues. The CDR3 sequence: CASSGGSGDTQYF. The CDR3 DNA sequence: TGTGCCAGCAGCGGTGGGTCCGGAGATACGCAGTATTTT.

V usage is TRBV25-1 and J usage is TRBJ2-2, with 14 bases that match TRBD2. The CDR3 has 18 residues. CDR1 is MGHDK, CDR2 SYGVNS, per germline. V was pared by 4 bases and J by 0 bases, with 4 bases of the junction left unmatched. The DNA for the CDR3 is TGTGCCAGCAGTGTACCGGGACTAGCGGGGGCGAACACCGGGGAGCTGTTTTTT. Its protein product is CASSVPGLAGANTGELFF.

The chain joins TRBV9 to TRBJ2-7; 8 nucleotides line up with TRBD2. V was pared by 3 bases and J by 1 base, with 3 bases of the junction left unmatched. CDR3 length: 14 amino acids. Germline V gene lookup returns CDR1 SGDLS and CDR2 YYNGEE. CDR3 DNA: TGTGCCAGCAGCGCGATAGCGGGGTCCTACGAGCAGTACTTC. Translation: CASSAIAGSYEQYF.

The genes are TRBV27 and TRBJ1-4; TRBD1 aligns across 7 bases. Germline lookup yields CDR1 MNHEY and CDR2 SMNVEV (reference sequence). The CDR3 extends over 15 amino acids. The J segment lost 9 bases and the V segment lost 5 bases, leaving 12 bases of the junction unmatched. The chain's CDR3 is CASSPLTGRLQKLFF. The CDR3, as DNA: TGTGCCAGCAGTCCCCTGACAGGGCGGCTGCAAAAACTGTTTTTT.

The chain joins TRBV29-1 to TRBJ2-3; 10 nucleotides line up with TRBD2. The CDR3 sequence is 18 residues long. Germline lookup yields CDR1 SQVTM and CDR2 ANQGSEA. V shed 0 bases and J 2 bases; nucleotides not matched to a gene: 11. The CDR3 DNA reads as TGCAGCGTTGAAGACGGTTCTCTAGCGGGAGACCCCACAGATACGCAGTATTTT. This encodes CSVEDGSLAGDPTDTQYF.

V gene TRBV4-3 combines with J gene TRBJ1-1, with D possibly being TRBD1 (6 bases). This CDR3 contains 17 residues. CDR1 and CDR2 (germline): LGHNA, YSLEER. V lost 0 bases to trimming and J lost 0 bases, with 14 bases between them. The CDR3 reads CASSQDRVDSLNTEAFF. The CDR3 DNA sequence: TGCGCCAGCAGCCAAGATCGGGTGGACAGTTTGAACACTGAAGCTTTCTTT.

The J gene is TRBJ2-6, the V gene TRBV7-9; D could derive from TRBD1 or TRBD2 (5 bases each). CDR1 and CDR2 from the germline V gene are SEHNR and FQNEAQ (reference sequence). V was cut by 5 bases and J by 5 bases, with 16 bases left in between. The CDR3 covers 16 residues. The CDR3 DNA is TGTGCCAGCAGCGTCCATACGACGGGACGGGCCAACGTCCTGACTTTC. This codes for CASSVHTTGRANVLTF.